What follows are 25 T cell receptor beta chains derived from one specimen sequenced in a study of blood T cell repertoires in COVID-19. The protocol was immunoSEQ multiplex PCR, while the TCRdb copy is restricted to in-frame clones and leaves out a portion. The sample has 200,000 to 250,000 clones; 70% to 90% are singletons. The sequencing input was PBMCs or T cells enriched from blood (not recorded which). The receptors here all came from a young man who had recovered from COVID-19.

The chain links TRBV18 to TRBJ1-5, with D perhaps TRBD1 (6 bases). The V and J ends lost 2 bases and 2 bases respectively, with 10 bases between them. CDR3 length: 15 amino acids. Germline CDR1 and CDR2: KGHSH and LQKENI. The CDR3 region has the DNA TGTGCCAGCTCACCATTACAGGGTGGCAATCAGCCCCAGCATTTT. Protein: CASSPLQGGNQPQHF.

The V gene is TRBV27, the J gene TRBJ2-7, with D possibly being TRBD1 (5 bases). The ends were cut back, 4 bases at V and 1 base at J, with 14 bases in the middle. Germline CDR1 reads MNHEY; CDR2 reads SMNVEV (reference sequence). This CDR3 region has 15 residues. CDR3 sequence (DNA): TGTGCCAGCAGTTCCCAGACAGAGTCATCCTACGAGCAGTACTTC. It is translated as CASSSQTESSYEQYF.

The chain has TRBV25-1 and TRBJ1-4; 7 nucleotides match TRBD1. The germline V gene has CDR1 MGHDK and CDR2 SYGVNS. This CDR3 contains 15 residues. Germline trimming cut 6 bases from V and 0 bases from J; bases unmatched to any gene: 4. The CDR3 reads CASSPTGTTNEKLFF. The CDR3 DNA sequence: TGTGCCAGCAGCCCGACAGGGACAACTAATGAAAAACTGTTTTTT.

V usage is TRBV16 and J usage is TRBJ2-6; D is possibly TRBD1 (5 bases). Germline assignment: CDR1 KGHSY and CDR2 FQNENV. The CDR3 runs 17 residues. The V end was cut by 1 base, the J end by 0 bases, with 10 bases between. The CDR3 DNA follows: TGTGCCAGCAGCCAATTCCAGGGTAACTCTGGGGCCAACGTCCTGACTTTC. Encoded protein: CASSQFQGNSGANVLTF. The complete variable domain, with remaining parts taken from reference TRBV16 and TRBJ2-6, reads GEEVAQTPKHLVRGEGQKAKLYCAPIKGHSYVFWYQQVLKNEFKFLISFQNENVFDETGMPKERFSAKCLPNSPCSLEIQATKLEDSAVYFCASSQFQGNSGANVLTFGAGSRLTVL.

The V and J genes are TRBV6-5 and TRBJ2-5, with D possibly TRBD2 on 5 matching bases. Germline values: CDR1 MNHEY, CDR2 SVGAGI. The CDR3 extends over 13 amino acids. Trimming stripped 2 bases from V and 4 bases from J, with 8 bases between. The CDR3 is CASSYRGLETQYF. In DNA, the CDR3 is TGTGCCAGCAGTTACAGAGGGTTAGAGACCCAGTACTTC.

The V gene is TRBV28, the J gene TRBJ2-7; TRBD2 matches 9 bases. This CDR3 has 15 residues. CDR1 and CDR2 (germline): MDHEN, SYDVKM. V lost 3 bases to trimming and J lost 7 bases; unmatched junction nucleotides: 10. CDR3 in DNA: TGTGCCAGCAGTTTTTCAGGGTATGCGGGGGGGGAGCAGTACTTC. As protein: CASSFSGYAGGEQYF.

The CDR3 spells CASSLEGIGGVYNEQFF. The CDR3 region has the DNA TGTGCCAGCAGCTTAGAAGGTATCGGGGGGGTCTACAATGAGCAGTTCTTC. This rearrangement joins TRBV13 to TRBJ2-1, with 8 positions matching TRBD2. Germline V CDR1 and CDR2: PRHDT, FYEKMQ (reference sequence). V trimming: 1 base; J trimming: 3 bases; junction bases outside the gene matches: 8. The CDR3 has 17 amino acids.

The CDR3 DNA sequence: TGCAGTGCTAGTTCCGGGAGAGGAGGTGGGGAGACCCAGTACTTC. Its translation: CSASSGRGGGETQYF. The chain carries TRBV20-1 and TRBJ2-5; D is possibly TRBD2 (6 bases). This CDR3 has 15 residues. The germline V and J ends were trimmed by 3 bases and 5 bases, with 19 bases remaining between them. The germline CDR1 and CDR2 sequences are DFQATT and SNEGSKA (reference sequence).

The chain combines TRBV5-5 with TRBJ2-1; no clear D. Trimming removed 0 bases from V and 7 bases from J, with 11 bases in between. In germline, CDR1 is SGHKS, CDR2 YYEKEE (reference sequence). The CDR3 extends over 14 amino acids. This chain's CDR3 is CASSLVLVVNEQFF. The DNA of the CDR3 is TGTGCCAGCAGCTTGGTTCTGGTAGTGAATGAGCAGTTCTTC.

This clone was observed a single time. V and J are TRBV12-5 and TRBJ1-1; 9 bases map to TRBD1. Germline values: CDR1 LGHNT, CDR2 FRNRAP. The CDR3 spans 16 residues. Trimming removed 1 base from V and 5 bases from J; junction bases left unmatched: 8. CDR3 sequence (DNA): TGTGCTAGTGGTTTGGGGACAGGGGCCGCGGCTACTGAAGCTTTCTTT. Protein product: CASGLGTGAAATEAFF. Filled out from reference TRBV12-5 and TRBJ1-1, the complete variable domain reads DARVTQTPRHKVTEMGQEVTMRCQPILGHNTVFWYRQTMMQGLELLAYFRNRAPLDDSGMPKDRFSAEMPDATLATLKIQPSEPRDSAVYFCASGLGTGAAATEAFFGQGTRLTVV.

The chain joins TRBV5-8 to TRBJ2-5; perhaps TRBD2 as D (6 bases). The CDR3 extends over 16 amino acids. The germline CDR1 and CDR2 sequences are SGHTS and YDEGEE. V lost 2 bases and J lost 2, with 16 bases in between. The CDR3 sequence is CASSFGSWGVQETQYF. CDR3 in DNA: TGTGCCAGCAGCTTTGGTAGTTGGGGGGTGCAAGAGACCCAGTACTTC.

This clone was recorded a few times. The genes are TRBV7-2 and TRBJ2-1; the match to TRBD1 covers 11 bases. This CDR3 has 15 residues. Unmatched junction bases numbered 7, after V lost 5 bases and J lost 7 bases. Germline values: CDR1 SGHTA, CDR2 FQGNSA. As DNA, the CDR3 is TGTGCCAGCAGCACGGGACAGGGGGAACGGAATGAGCAGTTCTTC. This gives the protein CASSTGQGERNEQFF.

The J gene is TRBJ2-1, the V gene TRBV6-1; TRBD2 agrees at 9 bases. CDR1 is MNHNS and CDR2 is SASEGT in the germline V gene. Trimming took 2 bases from V and 9 from J; bases not matched to a gene: 8. The CDR3 contains 15 residues. The CDR3 sequence is CASSELSGGRSEQFF. The DNA for the CDR3 is TGTGCCAGCAGTGAATTAAGCGGGGGGCGGTCTGAGCAGTTCTTC.

The V gene is TRBV7-2, the J gene TRBJ2-2, with 13 bases identical to TRBD2. CDR1 and CDR2 (germline): SGHTA, FQGNSA. V shed 4 bases and J 6 bases; nucleotides not matched to a gene: 11. The CDR3 sequence is 18 residues long. The CDR3 sequence: CASSSTGTSGEGPGELFF. CDR3 coding DNA: TGTGCCAGCAGCTCAACCGGGACTAGCGGGGAGGGGCCCGGGGAGCTGTTTTTT.

With respect to this clone: One end of the junction is discordant with germline, which a read error may explain. The chain recombines TRBV7-9 with TRBJ2-1, with 13 positions matching TRBD2. Germline CDR1 reads SEHNR; CDR2 reads FQNEAQ (reference sequence). This CDR3 has 14 residues. The CDR3 spells CASSLDVLAGGQVF. The DNA of the CDR3 is TGTGCCAGCAGCTTGGATGTACTAGCGGGAGGGCAAGTCTTC.

This rearrangement joins TRBV18 to TRBJ2-2; no firm D call. The germline V gene encodes CDR1 KGHSH and CDR2 LQKENI. The CDR3 loop spans 13 amino acids. V lost 6 bases and J lost 3, with 8 bases in between. The CDR3 DNA follows: TGTGCCAGCTCCTACACAGACACCGGGGAGCTGTTTTTT. It is translated as CASSYTDTGELFF.

The CDR3 loop is CAISDNPGDEKLFF. DNA for the CDR3: TGTGCCATCAGTGATAATCCCGGGGATGAAAAACTGTTTTTT. This chain joins TRBV10-3 and TRBJ1-4; D is unclear. Germline V gene lookup returns CDR1 ENHRY and CDR2 SYGVKD. This CDR3 comprises 14 residues. V was pared by 3 bases and J by 6 bases, with 11 bases between.

The rearrangement links TRBV2 to TRBJ1-5; 8 bases map to TRBD1. J was trimmed by 2 bases and V by 5 bases; bases with no gene match: 5. The CDR3 loop spans 15 amino acids. Germline loops: CDR1 SNHLY, CDR2 FYNNEI. This CDR3 is CASSQTGVGNQPQHF. The CDR3 DNA reads as TGTGCCAGCAGTCAGACAGGGGTTGGCAATCAGCCCCAGCATTTT.

The rearrangement uses TRBV19 and TRBJ2-4; D may be TRBD2 (6 bases). V lost 4 bases and J 1 base, leaving 14 bases between the germline ends. Germline CDR1 and CDR2: LNHDA and SQIVND (reference sequence). The CDR3 covers 16 residues. CDR3 coding DNA: TGTGCCAGTAGTAGTAGGACTACGGGGGCCAAAAACATTCAGTACTTC. It translates to CASSSRTTGAKNIQYF.

The chain couples TRBV25-1 to TRBJ1-4; possibly TRBD1 for D (6 bases). The CDR3 extends over 15 amino acids. Per germline, CDR1 MGHDK and CDR2 SYGVNS. Trimming removed 3 bases from V and 7 bases from J, with 15 bases in between. CDR3 loop: CASSDGGAGREKLFF. CDR3 in DNA: TGTGCCAGCAGTGACGGGGGGGCAGGTCGTGAAAAACTGTTTTTT. The full variable domain, in which reference TRBV25-1 and TRBJ1-4 provide the parts outside the CDR3, is EADIYQTPRYLVIGTGKKITLECSQTMGHDKMYWYQQDPGMELHLIHYSYGVNSTEKGDLSSESTVSRIRTEHFPLTLESARPSHTSQYLCASSDGGAGREKLFFGSGTQLSVL.

The V and J genes are TRBV7-8 and TRBJ2-3, with TRBD1 matching over 7 bases. From germline, CDR1 is SGHVS and CDR2 FQNEAQ. The CDR3 consists of 12 residues. With 6 bases clipped from V and 8 bases from J, the junction kept 5 bases outside the gene matches. CDR3 loop: CASSPGQATQYF. DNA of the CDR3: TGTGCCAGCAGTCCCGGACAGGCTACGCAGTATTTT.

This chain joins TRBV7-2 and TRBJ1-6; 9 nucleotides line up with TRBD1. The CDR3 runs 16 residues. The germline V gene encodes CDR1 SGHTA and CDR2 FQGNSA. V lost 4 bases and J lost 4; bases outside the gene matches: 5. CDR3 DNA sequence: TGTGCCAGCAGCTCGCCACAGGGGGCTTATAATTCACCCCTCCACTTT. Amino acid sequence: CASSSPQGAYNSPLHF.

On this clone: A much larger clone lies one base from this, so it may be a read error. The chain is built from TRBV4-2 and TRBJ2-7, with 14 bases lining up with TRBD2. CDR3 size: 16 residues. V lost 0 bases to trimming and J lost 6 bases; unmatched junction nucleotides: 4. Germline V gene lookup returns CDR1 LGHNA and CDR2 YNFKEQ. CDR3 amino acids: CASSQDGTSGSREQYF. CDR3 nucleotide sequence: TGTGCCAGCAGCCAAGATGGGACTAGCGGGAGCCGCGAGCAGTACTTC.

The J gene is TRBJ2-2, the V gene TRBV6-5; 8 bases line up with TRBD1. Trimming took 5 bases from V and 6 from J; bases not matched to a gene: 2. In germline, CDR1 is MNHEY, CDR2 SVGAGI. The CDR3 totals 13 residues. This CDR3 reads CASSQQGAGELFF. The CDR3 bases are TGTGCCAGCAGTCAACAGGGGGCCGGGGAGCTGTTTTTT.

This chain uses TRBV5-8 with TRBJ1-2; 11 bases map to TRBD1. This CDR3 has 14 residues. V trimming: 4 bases; J trimming: 11 bases; junction bases outside the gene matches: 10. Germline CDR1 and CDR2: SGHTS and YDEGEE. The CDR3 sequence: CASSQTGTGGQYTF. The CDR3 nucleotides read TGTGCCAGCAGCCAAACCGGGACAGGGGGTCAGTACACCTTC.